What follows are 21 T cell receptor beta chains derived from one specimen sequenced in a study of T cells after yellow fever vaccination. Each CDR3 protein gets one entry after TCRdb re-called the 5' RACE reads with MiXCR. The repertoire holds approximately 10,000 distinct CDR3 sequences, about 6% seen once, with 0.93% in the top ten. Specimen: PBMCs, either bulk or a sorted T-cell subset (CD4+, CD8+, memory, or dextramer-sorted; not recorded which), collected on the day of the yellow fever booster vaccination. These receptor sequences come from a man between 25 and 39 years old who received the YFV17D yellow fever vaccine.

This clonotype was seen repeatedly, ten times or more. The chain joins TRBV19 to TRBJ2-1, with D hard to call. The length of the CDR3 is 16 residues. Germline values: CDR1 LNHDA, CDR2 SQIVND (reference sequence). Trimming removed 5 bases from V and 0 bases from J, with 14 bases in between. The CDR3 spells CASSVSPGVSYNEQFF. The CDR3 DNA reads as TGTGCCAGTAGTGTTAGCCCTGGAGTCTCCTACAATGAGCAGTTCTTC. Drawing the rest from reference TRBV19 and TRBJ2-1, the complete variable domain is DGGITQSPKYLFRKEGQNVTLSCEQNLNHDAMYWYRQDPGQGLRLIYYSQIVNDFQKGDIAEGYSVSREKKESFPLTVTSAQKNPTAFYLCASSVSPGVSYNEQFFGPGTRLTVL.

The chain links TRBV5-8 to TRBJ2-7; perhaps TRBD2 as D (5 bases). Deletions cut 9 bases from V and 3 bases from J, with 19 bases between. This CDR3 region has 14 residues. The V gene's germline CDR1 is SGHTS and CDR2 YDEGEE. The DNA for the CDR3 is TGTGCCATCAGATCCGGACTCATCTTCTACGAGCAGTACTTC. Translated: CAIRSGLIFYEQYF.

This clonotype was observed many times. DNA of the CDR3: TGCGCCAGCAGCTTCCAAACAGACTCCAATGAGCAGTTCTTC. Translation: CASSFQTDSNEQFF. The genes are TRBV5-1 and TRBJ2-1, with D hard to call. Trimming took off 2 bases at V and 6 bases at J, with 12 bases between the two ends. The CDR3 is made up of 14 amino acids. Per the germline V gene, CDR1 is SGHRS and CDR2 is YFSETQ.

This clonotype ranks as medium-sized (0.01 to 0.1%). The gene calls are TRBV29-1 and TRBJ2-5; D may be TRBD1 or TRBD2 (5 bases each). The CDR3 covers 13 residues. V was clipped by 5 bases and J by 5 bases, with 15 bases between them. Germline V CDR1 and CDR2: SQVTM, ANQGSEA. For the CDR3, the DNA is TGCAGCGTTCACCAGGGATCGGGGGAGACCCAGTACTTC. Its protein product is CSVHQGSGETQYF.

This clonotype has a count of ten or more. The CDR3 is CASSLSSSGRQDEQYF. In DNA form, the CDR3 reads TGCGCCAGCAGCTTGTCAAGTAGCGGGAGGCAGGACGAGCAGTACTTC. The chain carries TRBV5-1 and TRBJ2-7; TRBD2 aligns across 10 bases. This CDR3 comprises 16 residues. The J segment lost 5 bases and the V segment lost 1 base, leaving 9 bases of the junction unmatched. Germline V lookup: CDR1 SGHRS, CDR2 YFSETQ.

This clonotype was detected ten times or more. The chain has TRBV4-3 and TRBJ1-2; perhaps TRBD1 as D (6 bases). The germline V gene has CDR1 LGHNA and CDR2 YSLEER. There are 12 residues in the CDR3. V was pared by 4 bases and J by 8 bases, with 11 bases between. This CDR3 reads CASSRYGGGYTF. CDR3 nucleotides: TGCGCCAGCAGCCGTTACGGGGGCGGCTACACCTTC.

In this sample, this clonotype is medium-sized. The chain couples TRBV10-3 to TRBJ2-3, with 8 positions matching TRBD2. V dropped 0 bases and J dropped 5; count of bases not matched to a gene: 1. The germline V gene has CDR1 ENHRY and CDR2 SYGVKD. This CDR3 comprises 14 residues. The CDR3 loop reads CAISESSGKDTQYF. In DNA, the CDR3 is TGTGCCATCAGTGAGTCTAGCGGGAAAGATACGCAGTATTTT.

This chain links TRBV7-2 with TRBJ1-5; unclear D gene. Germline CDR1 reads SGHTA; CDR2 reads FQGNSA. The CDR3 is 13 residues long. V lost 5 bases and J lost 5, with 10 bases in between. CDR3 in amino acids: CASSPAWDQPQHF. CDR3 nucleotide sequence: TGTGCCAGCAGCCCTGCTTGGGATCAGCCCCAGCATTTT. Variable domain in full (rest from reference TRBV7-2 and TRBJ1-5): GAGVSQSPSNKVTEKGKDVELRCDPISGHTALYWYRQSLGQGLEFLIYFQGNSAPDKSGLPSDRFSAERTGGSVSTLTIQRTQQEDSAVYLCASSPAWDQPQHFGDGTRLSIL.

This clonotype was seen repeatedly, ten times or more. The chain uses TRBV5-6 and TRBJ2-5, with D unclear. Germline CDR1 is SGHDT and CDR2 is YYEEEE. V lost 1 base and J lost 3, with 10 bases in between. The CDR3 length is 14 residues. Written as DNA, the CDR3 is TGTGCCAGCAGCTTGTGGCAGTCGGAAGAGACCCAGTACTTC. Translated, it gives CASSLWQSEETQYF.

This clonotype was picked up many times. The rearrangement links TRBV5-4 to TRBJ2-5, with a tentative D call TRBD2 (5 bases). V lost 3 bases and J lost 0, with 6 bases in between. The CDR3 loop spans 13 amino acids. Per the germline V gene, CDR1 is SGHNT and CDR2 is YYREEE (reference sequence). The CDR3 bases are TGTGCCAGCAGCTCGAGGGACCAAGAGACCCAGTACTTC. Protein: CASSSRDQETQYF.

This clonotype was observed many times. This chain joins TRBV5-6 and TRBJ1-2; D remains unclear. Between the trimmed V and J ends, which lost 0 bases and 5 bases, there was a span of 5 bases. The CDR3 loop spans 12 amino acids. Germline loops: CDR1 SGHDT, CDR2 YYEEEE. In nucleotides, the CDR3 is TGTGCCAGCAGCTTGGAAGCGTATGGCTACACCTTC. Amino acid sequence: CASSLEAYGYTF.

This clonotype has ten or more counts. The CDR3 reads CASSSGGQADGYTF. DNA of the CDR3: TGCGCCAGCAGCTCCGGAGGACAGGCCGATGGCTACACCTTC. V and J are TRBV5-1 and TRBJ1-2, with 7 bases fitting TRBD1. The CDR3 sequence is 14 residues long. CDR1 and CDR2 from the germline V gene are SGHRS and YFSETQ. V gave up 3 bases and J gave up 6 bases; unmatched junction bases: 8.

This clonotype appeared a few times. The CDR3 DNA is TGTGCCAGCAGCTTAAGGTCCGGGAGGGCCTGGAATGAGCAGTTCTTC. This sequence encodes CASSLRSGRAWNEQFF. The J gene is TRBJ2-1, the V gene TRBV7-8; 8 nucleotides agree with TRBD2. CDR1 is SGHVS and CDR2 is FQNEAQ in the germline V gene. V was pared by 2 bases and J by 7 bases, with 10 bases of the junction left unmatched. This CDR3 is 16 amino acids long.

This clonotype occurred many times. This chain uses TRBV20-1 with TRBJ2-1, with a tentative D call TRBD2 (6 bases). Germline values: CDR1 DFQATT, CDR2 SNEGSKA (reference sequence). CDR3 length: 15 amino acids. Trimming stripped 6 bases from V and 7 bases from J, with 22 bases between. For the CDR3, the DNA is TGCAGTGCAGTCGACGGGGGTCGCGGGCTGAATGAGCAGTTCTTC. Translated: CSAVDGGRGLNEQFF.

By share, this clonotype counts as medium-sized. J is TRBJ2-6 and V is TRBV29-1; D ambiguous. The CDR3 runs 14 residues. The V and J ends lost 5 bases and 0 bases respectively, with 8 bases between them. Germline CDR1 reads SQVTM; CDR2 reads ANQGSEA. The CDR3 bases are TGCAGCGTTACCAGTACCTCTGGGGCCAACGTCCTGACTTTC. Protein: CSVTSTSGANVLTF.

This clonotype was observed at least ten times. The chain's CDR3 is CASSLDRVGNQPQHF. The DNA for the CDR3 is TGTGCCAGCAGCTTGGACAGGGTCGGCAATCAGCCCCAGCATTTT. This chain uses TRBV5-6 with TRBJ1-5; tentatively, D is TRBD1 (6 bases). CDR3 length equals 15 residues. Trimming cost V 0 bases and J 2 bases, with 9 bases left between them. The V gene's germline CDR1 is SGHDT and CDR2 YYEEEE.

This clonotype is classed as medium-sized. The chain combines TRBV5-1 with TRBJ1-2, with 7 bases aligning to TRBD1. Germline V gives CDR1 SGHRS, CDR2 YFSETQ. The V gene end was trimmed by 4 bases and the J gene end by 4 bases; junction bases not matched to a gene: 4. The CDR3 totals 13 residues. The CDR3 sequence: CASSLGQTYGYTF. The CDR3 nucleotides are TGCGCCAGCAGCCTGGGACAGACCTATGGCTACACCTTC.

There are many counts of this clonotype. The chain employs TRBV15 and TRBJ2-7; D might be TRBD1 (6 bases). V was shortened by 1 base and J by 5 bases, with 12 bases between the two germline ends. The CDR3 extends over 14 amino acids. Germline V CDR1 and CDR2: LNHNV, YYDKDF (reference sequence). DNA for the CDR3: TGTGCCACCAGCAGAGTTTACAGGGTCCACGAGCAGTACTTC. Translation gives CATSRVYRVHEQYF.

Judged by abundance, this clonotype is medium-sized. CDR3 loop: CAIRVDRDAYEQYF. The CDR3 DNA sequence: TGTGCCATCAGGGTCGACAGGGACGCCTACGAGCAGTACTTC. V is TRBV10-3 and J is TRBJ2-7; 7 bases agree with TRBD1. There are 14 residues in the CDR3. V trimming: 6 bases; J trimming: 2 bases; junction bases outside the gene matches: 7. Germline V CDR1 and CDR2: ENHRY, SYGVKD.

This clonotype is medium-sized. The chain carries TRBV10-3 and TRBJ1-5, with 11 positions matching TRBD1. Germline V gene data show CDR1 as ENHRY and CDR2 as SYGVKD. CDR3 size: 14 residues. Losses at the gene ends were 10 bases for V and 4 bases for J; bases not matched to a gene: 6. CDR3 residues: CATAGTGGNQPQHF. As DNA, the CDR3 is TGTGCCACCGCGGGGACAGGGGGGAATCAGCCCCAGCATTTT.

This clonotype was recorded many times. The V and J genes are TRBV24-1 and TRBJ2-7; D is undetermined. V was shortened by 7 bases and J by 0 bases, with 9 bases between the two germline ends. The CDR3 sequence is 13 residues long. From germline, CDR1 is KGHDR and CDR2 SFDVKD. In nucleotides, the CDR3 is TGTGCCACCAGGGCTGGAAGCTCCTACGAGCAGTACTTC. It codes for CATRAGSSYEQYF.